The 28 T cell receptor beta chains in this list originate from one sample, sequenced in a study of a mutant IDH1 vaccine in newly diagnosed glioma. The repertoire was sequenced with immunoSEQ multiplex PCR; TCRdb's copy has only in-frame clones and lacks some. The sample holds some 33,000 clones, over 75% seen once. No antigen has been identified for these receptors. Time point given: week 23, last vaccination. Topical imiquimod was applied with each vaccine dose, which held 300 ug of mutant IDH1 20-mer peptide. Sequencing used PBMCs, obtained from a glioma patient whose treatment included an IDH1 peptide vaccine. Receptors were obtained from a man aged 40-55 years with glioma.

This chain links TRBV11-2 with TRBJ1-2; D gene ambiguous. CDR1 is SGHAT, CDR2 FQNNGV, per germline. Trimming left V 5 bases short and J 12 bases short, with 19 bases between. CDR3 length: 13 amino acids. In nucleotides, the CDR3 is TGTGCCAGCAGCGTCAATAATTTGGTCCAGAACACCTTC. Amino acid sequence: CASSVNNLVQNTF. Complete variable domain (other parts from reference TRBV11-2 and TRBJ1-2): EAGVAQSPRYKIIEKRQSVAFWCNPISGHATLYWYQQILGQGPKLLIQFQNNGVVDDSQLPKDRFSAERLKGVDSTLKIQPAKLEDSAVYLCASSVNNLVQNTFGSGTRLTVV.

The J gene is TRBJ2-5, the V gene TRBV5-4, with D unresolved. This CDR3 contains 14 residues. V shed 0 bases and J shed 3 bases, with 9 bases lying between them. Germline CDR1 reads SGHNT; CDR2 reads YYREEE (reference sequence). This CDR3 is CASSLDSYEETQYF. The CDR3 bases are TGTGCCAGCAGCTTGGACTCGTACGAAGAGACCCAGTACTTC.

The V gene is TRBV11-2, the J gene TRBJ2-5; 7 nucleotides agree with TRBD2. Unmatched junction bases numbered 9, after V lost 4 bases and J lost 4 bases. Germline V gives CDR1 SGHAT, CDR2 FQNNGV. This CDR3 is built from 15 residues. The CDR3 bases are TGTGCCAGCAGCTCCGACGGACTAGTTCGAGAGACCCAGTACTTC. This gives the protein CASSSDGLVRETQYF. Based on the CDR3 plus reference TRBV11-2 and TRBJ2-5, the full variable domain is EAGVAQSPRYKIIEKRQSVAFWCNPISGHATLYWYQQILGQGPKLLIQFQNNGVVDDSQLPKDRFSAERLKGVDSTLKIQPAKLEDSAVYLCASSSDGLVRETQYFGPGTRLLVL.

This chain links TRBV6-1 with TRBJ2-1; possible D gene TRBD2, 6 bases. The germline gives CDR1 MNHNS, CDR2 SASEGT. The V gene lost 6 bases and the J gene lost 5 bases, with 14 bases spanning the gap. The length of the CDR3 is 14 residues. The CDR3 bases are TGTGCCAGCAGGGCCCCGGGACTGAACAATGAGCAGTTCTTC. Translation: CASRAPGLNNEQFF.

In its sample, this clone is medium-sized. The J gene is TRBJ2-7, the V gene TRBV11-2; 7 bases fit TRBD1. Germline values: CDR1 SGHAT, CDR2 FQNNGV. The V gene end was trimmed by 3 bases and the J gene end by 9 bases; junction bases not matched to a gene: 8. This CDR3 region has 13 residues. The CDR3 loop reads CASSFRTGKGQYV. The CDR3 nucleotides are TGTGCCAGCAGCTTTCGGACAGGCAAGGGGCAGTACGTC.

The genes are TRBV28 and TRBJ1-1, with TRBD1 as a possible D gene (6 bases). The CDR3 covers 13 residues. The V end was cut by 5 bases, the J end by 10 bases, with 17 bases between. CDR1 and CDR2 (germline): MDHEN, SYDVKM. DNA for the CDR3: TGTGCCAGCAGTATGGTCCCCAGGGGCGCAGCTTTCTTT. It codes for CASSMVPRGAAFF. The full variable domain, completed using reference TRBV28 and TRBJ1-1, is DVKVTQSSRYLVKRTGEKVFLECVQDMDHENMFWYRQDPGLGLRLIYFSYDVKMKEKGDIPEGYSVSREKKERFSLILESASTNQTSMYLCASSMVPRGAAFFGQGTRLTVV.

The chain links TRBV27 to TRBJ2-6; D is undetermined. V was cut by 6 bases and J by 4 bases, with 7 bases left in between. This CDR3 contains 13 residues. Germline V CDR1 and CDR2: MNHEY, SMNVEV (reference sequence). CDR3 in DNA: TGTGCCAGCAGGGTTGTGGGGGCCAACGTCCTGACTTTC. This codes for CASRVVGANVLTF.

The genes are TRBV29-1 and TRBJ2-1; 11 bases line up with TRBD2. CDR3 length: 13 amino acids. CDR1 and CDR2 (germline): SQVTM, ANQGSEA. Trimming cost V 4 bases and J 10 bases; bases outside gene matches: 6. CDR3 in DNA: TGCAGCGTTGCTACTAGCGGGAGTGGCGAGCAGTTCTTC. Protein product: CSVATSGSGEQFF.

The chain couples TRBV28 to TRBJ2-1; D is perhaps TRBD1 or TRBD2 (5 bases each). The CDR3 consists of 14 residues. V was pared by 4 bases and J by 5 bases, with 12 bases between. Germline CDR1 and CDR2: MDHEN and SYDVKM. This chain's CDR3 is CASSSLKGHNEQFF. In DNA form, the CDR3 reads TGTGCCAGCAGTTCCCTTAAGGGACACAATGAGCAGTTCTTC.

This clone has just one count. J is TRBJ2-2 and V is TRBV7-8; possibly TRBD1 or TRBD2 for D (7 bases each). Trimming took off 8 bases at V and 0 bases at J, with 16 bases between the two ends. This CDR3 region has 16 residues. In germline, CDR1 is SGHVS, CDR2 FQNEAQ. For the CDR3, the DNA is TGTGCCAGCTCGCGGGGGACAGACACGAACACCGGGGAGCTGTTTTTT. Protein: CASSRGTDTNTGELFF. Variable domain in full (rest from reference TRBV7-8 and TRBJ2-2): GAGVSQSPRYKVAKRGQDVALRCDPISGHVSLFWYQQALGQGPEFLTYFQNEAQLDKSGLPSDRFFAERPEGSVSTLKIQRTQQEDSAVYLCASSRGTDTNTGELFFGEGSRLTVL.

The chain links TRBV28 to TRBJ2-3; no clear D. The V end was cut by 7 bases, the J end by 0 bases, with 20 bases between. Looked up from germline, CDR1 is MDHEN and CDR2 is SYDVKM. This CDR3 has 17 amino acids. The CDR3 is CASIPDSIAHSTDTQYF. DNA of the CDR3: TGTGCCAGCATCCCAGATTCGATTGCCCATAGCACAGATACGCAGTATTTT.

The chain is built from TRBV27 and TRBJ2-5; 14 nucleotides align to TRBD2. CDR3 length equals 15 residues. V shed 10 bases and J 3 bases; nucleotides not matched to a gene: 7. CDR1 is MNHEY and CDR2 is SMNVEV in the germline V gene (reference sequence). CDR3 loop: CATQGLAGGEETQYF. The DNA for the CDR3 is TGTGCCACCCAAGGACTAGCGGGAGGTGAAGAGACCCAGTACTTC.

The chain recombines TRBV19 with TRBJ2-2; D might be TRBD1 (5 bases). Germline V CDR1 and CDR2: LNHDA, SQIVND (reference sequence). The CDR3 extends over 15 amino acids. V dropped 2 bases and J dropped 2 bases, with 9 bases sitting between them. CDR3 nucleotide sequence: TGTGCCAGTAGTATACAGGGCTCCAACACCGGGGAGCTGTTTTTT. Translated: CASSIQGSNTGELFF. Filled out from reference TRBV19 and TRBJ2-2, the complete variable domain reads DGGITQSPKYLFRKEGQNVTLSCEQNLNHDAMYWYRQDPGQGLRLIYYSQIVNDFQKGDIAEGYSVSREKKESFPLTVTSAQKNPTAFYLCASSIQGSNTGELFFGEGSRLTVL.

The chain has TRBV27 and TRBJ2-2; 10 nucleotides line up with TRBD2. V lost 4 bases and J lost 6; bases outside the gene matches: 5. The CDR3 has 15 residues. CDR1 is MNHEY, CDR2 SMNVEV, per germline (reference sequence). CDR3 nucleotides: TGTGCCAGCAGTTGGGCTAGCGGGAGCCCCGGGGAGCTGTTTTTT. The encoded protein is CASSWASGSPGELFF.

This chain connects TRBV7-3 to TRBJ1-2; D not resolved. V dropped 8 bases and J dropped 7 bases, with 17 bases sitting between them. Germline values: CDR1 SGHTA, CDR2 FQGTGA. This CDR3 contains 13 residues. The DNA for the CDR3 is TGTGCCAGCTCAGACCGGGCCGGCGGTGGCTACACCTTC. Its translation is CASSDRAGGGYTF.

CDR3 bases: TGTGCCAGCGAAGGTTGGGAAGAGACCCAGTACTTC. As protein: CASEGWEETQYF. This chain links TRBV2 with TRBJ2-5, with unresolved D. Trimming stripped 8 bases from V and 3 bases from J, with 10 bases between. The CDR3 consists of 12 residues. Germline CDR1 and CDR2: SNHLY and FYNNEI.

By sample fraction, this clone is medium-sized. The CDR3, as DNA: TGTGCCAGCAGTTCTCCGGGACAGGGACGGAGGGCTGAAGCTTTCTTT. Protein sequence: CASSSPGQGRRAEAFF. The chain employs TRBV27 and TRBJ1-1; 9 bases map to TRBD1. The V segment lost 4 bases and the J segment 6 bases; nucleotides outside the gene matches: 12. Germline CDR1 MNHEY, CDR2 SMNVEV (reference sequence). This CDR3 spans 16 amino acids.

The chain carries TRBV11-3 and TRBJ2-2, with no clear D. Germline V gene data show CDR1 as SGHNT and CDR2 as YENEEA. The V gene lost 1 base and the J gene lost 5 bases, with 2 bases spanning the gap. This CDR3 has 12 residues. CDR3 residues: CASSLGTGELFF. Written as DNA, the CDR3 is TGTGCCAGCAGCTTAGGGACCGGGGAGCTGTTTTTT.

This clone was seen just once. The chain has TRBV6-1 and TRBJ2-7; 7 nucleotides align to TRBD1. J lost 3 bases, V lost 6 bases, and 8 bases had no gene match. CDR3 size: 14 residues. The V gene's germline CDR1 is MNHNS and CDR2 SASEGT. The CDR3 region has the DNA TGTGCCAGCAGCGACACCAGACAGGGCTACGAGCAGTACTTC. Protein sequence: CASSDTRQGYEQYF.

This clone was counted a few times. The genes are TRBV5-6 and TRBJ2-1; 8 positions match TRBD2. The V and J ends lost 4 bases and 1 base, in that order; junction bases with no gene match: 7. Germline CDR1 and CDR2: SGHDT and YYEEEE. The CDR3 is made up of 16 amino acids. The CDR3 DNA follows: TGTGCCAGCAGCCCACCGCGGGGGGTGTCCTACAATGAGCAGTTCTTC. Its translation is CASSPPRGVSYNEQFF.

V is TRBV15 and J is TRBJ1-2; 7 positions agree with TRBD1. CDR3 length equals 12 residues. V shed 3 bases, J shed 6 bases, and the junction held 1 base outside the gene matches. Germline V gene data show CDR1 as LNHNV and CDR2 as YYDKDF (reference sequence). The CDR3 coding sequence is TGTGCCACCAGCAGCACAGGGGATGGCTACACCTTC. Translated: CATSSTGDGYTF.

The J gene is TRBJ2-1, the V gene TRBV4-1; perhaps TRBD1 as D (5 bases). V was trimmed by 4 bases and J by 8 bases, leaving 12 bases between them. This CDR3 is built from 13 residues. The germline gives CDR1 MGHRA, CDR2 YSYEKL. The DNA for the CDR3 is TGCGCCAGCAGCCTGTGGTGGGGCGATGAGCAGTTCTTC. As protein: CASSLWWGDEQFF.

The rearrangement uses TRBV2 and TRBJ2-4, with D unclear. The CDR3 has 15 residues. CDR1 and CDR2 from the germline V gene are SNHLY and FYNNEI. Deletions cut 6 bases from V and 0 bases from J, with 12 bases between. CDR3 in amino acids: CASSGPIVAKNIQYF. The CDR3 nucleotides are TGTGCCAGCAGCGGCCCAATAGTAGCCAAAAACATTCAGTACTTC.

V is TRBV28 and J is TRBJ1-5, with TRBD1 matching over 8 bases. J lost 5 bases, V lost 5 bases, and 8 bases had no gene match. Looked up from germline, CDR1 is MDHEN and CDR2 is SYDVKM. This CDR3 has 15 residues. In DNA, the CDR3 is TGTGCCAGCAGTGAGGCAGGGGGCGGTTATCAGCCCCAGCATTTT. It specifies CASSEAGGGYQPQHF.

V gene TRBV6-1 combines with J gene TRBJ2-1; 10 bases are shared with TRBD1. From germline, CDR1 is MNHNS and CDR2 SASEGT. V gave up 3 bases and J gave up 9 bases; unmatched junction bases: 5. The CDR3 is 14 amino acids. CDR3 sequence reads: CASSERQGAGEQFF. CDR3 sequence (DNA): TGTGCCAGCAGTGAGCGACAGGGGGCGGGTGAGCAGTTCTTC.

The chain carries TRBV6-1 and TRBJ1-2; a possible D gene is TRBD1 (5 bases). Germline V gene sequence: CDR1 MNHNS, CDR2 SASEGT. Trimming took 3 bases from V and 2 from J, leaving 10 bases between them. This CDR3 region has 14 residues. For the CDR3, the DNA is TGTGCCAGCAGTGAGCCGGGACTGAACTATGGCTACACCTTC. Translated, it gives CASSEPGLNYGYTF.

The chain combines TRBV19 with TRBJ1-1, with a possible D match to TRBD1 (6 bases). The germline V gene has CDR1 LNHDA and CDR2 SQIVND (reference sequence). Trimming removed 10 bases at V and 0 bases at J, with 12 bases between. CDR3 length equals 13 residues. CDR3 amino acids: CATRQALNTEAFF. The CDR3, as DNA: TGTGCCACACGACAGGCCTTGAACACTGAAGCTTTCTTT.

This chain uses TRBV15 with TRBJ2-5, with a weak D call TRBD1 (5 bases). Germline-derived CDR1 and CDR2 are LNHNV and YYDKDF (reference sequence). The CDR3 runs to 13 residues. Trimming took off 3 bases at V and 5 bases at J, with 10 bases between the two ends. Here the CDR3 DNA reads TGTGCCACCAGCAGGGGGCCTCATGAGACCCAGTACTTC. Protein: CATSRGPHETQYF.